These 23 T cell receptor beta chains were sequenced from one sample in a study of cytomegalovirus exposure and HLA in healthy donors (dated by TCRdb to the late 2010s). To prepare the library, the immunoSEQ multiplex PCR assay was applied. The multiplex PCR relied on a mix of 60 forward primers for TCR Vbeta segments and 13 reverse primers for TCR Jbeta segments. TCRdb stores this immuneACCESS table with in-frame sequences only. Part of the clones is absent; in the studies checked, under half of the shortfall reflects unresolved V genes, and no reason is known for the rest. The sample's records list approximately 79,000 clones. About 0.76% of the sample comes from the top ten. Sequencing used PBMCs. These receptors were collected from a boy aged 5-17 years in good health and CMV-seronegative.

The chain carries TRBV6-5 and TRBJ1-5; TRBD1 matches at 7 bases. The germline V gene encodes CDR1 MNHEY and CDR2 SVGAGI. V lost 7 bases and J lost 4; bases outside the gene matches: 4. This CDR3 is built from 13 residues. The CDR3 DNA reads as TGTGCCAGCAACAGGGGTCCTAATCAGCCCCAGCATTTT. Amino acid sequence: CASNRGPNQPQHF.

The chain's CDR3 is CASSPFSSTSGKNTQYF. The CDR3 DNA sequence: TGCGCCAGCAGCCCATTCTCTTCGACTAGCGGGAAAAATACGCAGTATTTT. The J gene is TRBJ2-3, the V gene TRBV4-1; 11 bases are a match to TRBD2. The CDR3 is made up of 17 amino acids. Trimming at V came to 4 bases and at J to 7 bases, leaving 13 bases not matched to a gene. Germline assignment: CDR1 MGHRA and CDR2 YSYEKL.

The CDR3, as DNA: TGCGCCAGCAGCCCACAATCCCCAGAAGAGACCCAGTACTTC. It codes for CASSPQSPEETQYF. This rearrangement joins TRBV5-1 to TRBJ2-5; D is unclear. V was pared by 4 bases and J by 3 bases, with 13 bases between. This CDR3 comprises 14 residues. Germline CDR1 SGHRS, CDR2 YFSETQ.

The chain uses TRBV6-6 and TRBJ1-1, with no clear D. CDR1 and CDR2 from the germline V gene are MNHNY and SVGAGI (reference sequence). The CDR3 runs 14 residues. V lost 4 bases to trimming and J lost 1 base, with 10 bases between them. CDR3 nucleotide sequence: TGTGCCAGCAGTTCGGTGGGCAGGAACACTGAAGCTTTCTTT. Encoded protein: CASSSVGRNTEAFF.

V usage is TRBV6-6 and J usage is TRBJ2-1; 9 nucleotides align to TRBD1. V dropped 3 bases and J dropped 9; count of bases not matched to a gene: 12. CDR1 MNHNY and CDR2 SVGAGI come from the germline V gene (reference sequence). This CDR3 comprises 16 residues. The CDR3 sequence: CASSYSDRGPPTEQFF. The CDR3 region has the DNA TGTGCCAGCAGTTATTCGGACAGGGGCCCCCCGACTGAGCAGTTCTTC.

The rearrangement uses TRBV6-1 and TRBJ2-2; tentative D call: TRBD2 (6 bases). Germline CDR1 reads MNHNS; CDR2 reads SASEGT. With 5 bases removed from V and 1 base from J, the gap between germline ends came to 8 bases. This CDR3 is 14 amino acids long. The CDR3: CASSMGLNTGELFF. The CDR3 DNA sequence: TGTGCCAGCAGTATGGGACTGAACACCGGGGAGCTGTTTTTT.

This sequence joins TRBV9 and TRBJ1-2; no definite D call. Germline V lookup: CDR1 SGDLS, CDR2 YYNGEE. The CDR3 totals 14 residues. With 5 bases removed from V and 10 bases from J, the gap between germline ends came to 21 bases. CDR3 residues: CASSGGVQIEIYTF. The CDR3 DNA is TGTGCCAGCAGTGGCGGGGTACAGATCGAAATCTACACCTTC.

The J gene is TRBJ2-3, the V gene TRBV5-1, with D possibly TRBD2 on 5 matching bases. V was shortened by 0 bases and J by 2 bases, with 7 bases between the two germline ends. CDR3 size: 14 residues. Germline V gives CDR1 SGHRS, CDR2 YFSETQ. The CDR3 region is CASSLALATDTQYF. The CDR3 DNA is TGCGCCAGCAGCTTGGCCCTAGCCACAGATACGCAGTATTTT. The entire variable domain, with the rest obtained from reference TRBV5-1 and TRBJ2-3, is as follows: KAGVTQTPRYLIKTRGQQVTLSCSPISGHRSVSWYQQTPGQGLQFLFEYFSETQRNKGNFPGRFSGRQFSNSRSEMNVSTLELGDSALYLCASSLALATDTQYFGPGTRLTVL.

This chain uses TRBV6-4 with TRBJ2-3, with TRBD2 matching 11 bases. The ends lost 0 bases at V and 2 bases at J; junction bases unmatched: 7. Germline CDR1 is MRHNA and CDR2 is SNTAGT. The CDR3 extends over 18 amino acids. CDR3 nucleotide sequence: TGTGCCAGCAGTGACTCGGTAGCGGGGGGGCCGACCACAGATACGCAGTATTTT. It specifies CASSDSVAGGPTTDTQYF.

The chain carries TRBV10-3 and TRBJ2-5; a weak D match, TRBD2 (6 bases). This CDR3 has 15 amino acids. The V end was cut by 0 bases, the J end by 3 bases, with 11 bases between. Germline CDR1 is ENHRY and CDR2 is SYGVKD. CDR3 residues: CAISESVGTEETQYF. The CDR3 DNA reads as TGTGCCATCAGTGAGTCGGTCGGGACTGAAGAGACCCAGTACTTC.

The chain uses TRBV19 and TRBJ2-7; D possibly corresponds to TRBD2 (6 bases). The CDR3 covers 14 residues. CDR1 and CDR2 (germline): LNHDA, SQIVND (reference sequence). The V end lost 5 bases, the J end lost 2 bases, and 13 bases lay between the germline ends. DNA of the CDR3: TGTGCCAGTAGTCCAAAGACTAGTACCTACGAGCAGTACTTC. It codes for CASSPKTSTYEQYF.

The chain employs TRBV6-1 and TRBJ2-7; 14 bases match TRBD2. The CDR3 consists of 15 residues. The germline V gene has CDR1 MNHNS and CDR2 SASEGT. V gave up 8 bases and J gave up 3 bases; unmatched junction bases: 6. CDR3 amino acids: CASETGLAGGYEQYF. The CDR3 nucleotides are TGTGCCAGCGAGACTGGACTAGCGGGAGGCTACGAGCAGTACTTC.

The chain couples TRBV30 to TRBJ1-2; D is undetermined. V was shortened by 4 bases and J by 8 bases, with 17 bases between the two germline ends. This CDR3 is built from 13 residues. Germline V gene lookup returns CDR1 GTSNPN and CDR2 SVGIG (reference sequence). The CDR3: CAWMFPGRYGYTF. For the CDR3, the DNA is TGTGCCTGGATGTTCCCGGGGAGGTACGGCTACACCTTC. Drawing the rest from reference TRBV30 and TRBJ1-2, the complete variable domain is SQTIHQWPATLVQPVGSPLSLECTVEGTSNPNLYWYRQAAGRGLQLLFYSVGIGQISSEVPQNLSASRPQDRQFILSSKKLLLSDSGFYLCAWMFPGRYGYTFGSGTRLTVV.

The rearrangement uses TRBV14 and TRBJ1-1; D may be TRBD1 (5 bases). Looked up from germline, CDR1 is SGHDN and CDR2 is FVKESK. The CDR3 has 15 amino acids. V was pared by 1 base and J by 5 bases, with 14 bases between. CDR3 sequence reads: CASSQGGAGRTEAFF. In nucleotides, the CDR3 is TGTGCCAGCAGCCAAGGCGGGGCTGGGAGGACTGAAGCTTTCTTT.

In nucleotides, the CDR3 is TGTGCCTGGGATACCGCAACGGGGGGCTTAGCCTACGAGCAGTACTTC. Protein sequence: CAWDTATGGLAYEQYF. The chain links TRBV30 to TRBJ2-7; perhaps TRBD2 as D (7 bases). The CDR3 has 16 amino acids. Germline-derived CDR1 and CDR2 are GTSNPN and SVGIG (reference sequence). V was shortened by 5 bases and J by 2 bases, with 22 bases between the two germline ends.

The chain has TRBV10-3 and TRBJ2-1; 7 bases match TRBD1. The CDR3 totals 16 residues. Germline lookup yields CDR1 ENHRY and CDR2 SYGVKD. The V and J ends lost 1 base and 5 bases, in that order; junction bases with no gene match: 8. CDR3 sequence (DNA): TGTGCCATCAGTGAGTACAGGACAGGTCAGGACAATGAGCAGTTCTTC. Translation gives CAISEYRTGQDNEQFF.

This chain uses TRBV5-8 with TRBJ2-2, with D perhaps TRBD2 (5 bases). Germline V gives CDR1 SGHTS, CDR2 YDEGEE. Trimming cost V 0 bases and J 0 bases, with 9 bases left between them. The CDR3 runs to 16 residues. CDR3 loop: CASSLAGFANTGELFF. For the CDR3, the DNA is TGTGCCAGCAGCTTGGCGGGGTTCGCGAACACCGGGGAGCTGTTTTTT. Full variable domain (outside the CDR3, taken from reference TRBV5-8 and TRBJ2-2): EAGVTQSPTHLIKTRGQQATLRCSPISGHTSVYWYQQALGLGLQFLLWYDEGEERNRGNFPPRFSGRQFPNYSSELNVNALELEDSALYLCASSLAGFANTGELFFGEGSRLTVL.

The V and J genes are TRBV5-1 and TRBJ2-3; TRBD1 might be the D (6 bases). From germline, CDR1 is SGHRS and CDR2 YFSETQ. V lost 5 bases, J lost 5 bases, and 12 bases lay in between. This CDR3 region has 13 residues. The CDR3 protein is CASRQGPGDTQYF. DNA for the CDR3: TGCGCCAGCAGACAGGGCCCGGGAGATACGCAGTATTTT.

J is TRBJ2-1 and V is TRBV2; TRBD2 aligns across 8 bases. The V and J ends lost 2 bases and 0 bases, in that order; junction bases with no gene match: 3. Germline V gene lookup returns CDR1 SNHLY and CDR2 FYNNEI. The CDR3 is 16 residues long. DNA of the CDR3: TGTGCCAGCAGTGAAACTAGCGGCTTCTCCTACAATGAGCAGTTCTTC. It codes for CASSETSGFSYNEQFF.

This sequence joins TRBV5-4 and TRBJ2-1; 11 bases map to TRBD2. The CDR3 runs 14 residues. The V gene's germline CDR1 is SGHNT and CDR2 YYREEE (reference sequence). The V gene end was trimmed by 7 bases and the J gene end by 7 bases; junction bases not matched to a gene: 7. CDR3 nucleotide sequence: TGTGCCAGCGCCACACGACTAGCGGGGAATGAGCAGTTCTTC. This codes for CASATRLAGNEQFF.

The chain's CDR3 is CASPGQMNTEAFF. CDR3 DNA sequence: TGTGCCAGCCCGGGACAGATGAACACTGAAGCTTTCTTT. V and J are TRBV6-1 and TRBJ1-1; 7 nucleotides agree with TRBD1. The CDR3 extends over 13 amino acids. V was clipped by 8 bases and J by 0 bases; unmatched bases: 3. Germline values: CDR1 MNHNS, CDR2 SASEGT.

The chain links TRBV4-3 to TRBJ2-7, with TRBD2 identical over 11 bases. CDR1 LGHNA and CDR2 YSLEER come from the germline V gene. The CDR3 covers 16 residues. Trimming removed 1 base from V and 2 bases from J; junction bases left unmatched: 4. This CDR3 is CASSQGGLADAYEQYF. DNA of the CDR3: TGCGCCAGCAGCCAAGGGGGACTAGCGGATGCCTACGAGCAGTACTTC.

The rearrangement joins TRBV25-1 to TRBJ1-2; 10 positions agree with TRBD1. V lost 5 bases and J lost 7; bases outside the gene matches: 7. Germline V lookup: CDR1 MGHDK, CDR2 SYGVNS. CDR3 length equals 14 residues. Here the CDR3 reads CASSWGTGEGGYTF. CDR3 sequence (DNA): TGTGCCAGCAGTTGGGGGACAGGGGAAGGTGGCTACACCTTC.